This T cell receptor beta chain was identified during a study of blood T cell repertoires in COVID-19 (dated by TCRdb to about 2020). Regarding the study in general: Samples covering the acute and convalescent phases of COVID-19 were provided by collaborators in the United States, Italy and Spain. The repertoires were made available in a free public database intended to serve as a resource for research on the immune response to SARS-CoV-2. The prospective study material was composed of cDNA or gDNA derived from T cells, B-cell-depleted T cells, or PBMCs. Subjects who had been exposed to COVID-19, were actively infected with it, or had recovered from it provided the deeply sampled blood TCRbeta repertoires that made up the dataset. The samples were drawn from the first 160 participants of the ongoing ImmuneRACE study and from about 1,200 subjects provided by 6 global collaborators. Where HLA class I and class II types were available, the types were taken from metadata supplied by the sample provider, not from assay-based typing. The sample metadata nearly always contained a de-identified subject ID, COVID-19 status, age in years and sex.

TCRbeta CDR3 regions were amplified from genomic DNA using the immunoSEQ Assay, a bias-controlled multiplex PCR. The paper's processing steps were these. The number of nucleated cells in each sample was estimated from the amplification of reference gene primers within the assay. Sequence reads were collapsed and filtered to measure the absolute abundance of every unique TCRbeta CDR3 rearrangement. For each sample, productive Simpson clonality was calculated as the square root of Simpson's diversity index over productive rearrangements. In TCRdb, the immuneACCESS table is reduced to in-frame sequences with V and J assigned. These tables do not hold every clone; where another copy was compared, an unresolved V gene accounts for under half, and the others remain unexplained. V, J and clone size are those of that table, while D and trimming were read from the DNA. The sample table shows approximately 300,000 clones, and 90% are seen once. Together, the top ten hold less than 4% of the sample.

Enrolling through a virtual design, the prospective study's participants ranged in age from roughly 18 to 95 years and lived across approximately 25 United States geographic areas. Cohort assignment in the prospective study relied on participant-reported clinical history from a screening survey and a study questionnaire. A participant counted as exposed if, within 2 weeks of entering the study, that participant had been in contact with someone who had a PCR-confirmed or clinician-diagnosed COVID-19 case. Mobile phlebotomists in the prospective study collected whole blood, serum and a nasopharyngeal or oropharyngeal swab from every participant. Over an approximately 2-month period, participants in the prospective study had the option of providing additional blood draws and questionnaires. Blood samples from the prospective study were shipped frozen or at room temperature prior to DNA extraction.

Cut back by 6 bases and 4 bases, the V and J ends lie 15 bases apart. The CDR3 has 14 amino acids, counting the end cysteine and phenylalanine. Just CDR3 DNA is preserved here, 42 bases in frame from base 1. From a lookup of the germline V gene (reference sequence), CDR1 and CDR2 are SEHNR and FQNEAQ. About this clone: There is no known antigen for this receptor. No much larger clonotype is one base removed from it; base qualities were not supplied.

Study-wide conclusions, independent of this receptor: How much clinical and demographic metadata was included differed by source and by participant, and the metadata was provided uncurated.

The receptor's source is a woman aged 30 to 39 who had been exposed to COVID-19. The rearranged chain carries TRBV7-9 and TRBJ1-2, with TRBD1 as a weak D call on 6 bases. The specimen was PBMCs or T cells enriched from blood (not recorded which). The sequenced DNA is TGTGCCAGCAGGGCTCCAGGGGCTTTCTATGGCTACACCTTC. It encodes CASRAPGAFYGYTF.